This T cell receptor beta chain was documented in a study of blood T cells in healthy people across ages. General study points: The fall in TCR beta diversity per million T cells was roughly linear with age. In the absence of known donor CMV status, changes in expanded clonotypes were possibly confounded.

The CDR3 runs to 13 residues. At least 6 million PBMCs were isolated per sample. Sample-barcoded 5' priming and a J-beta primer mix drove a second PCR of roughly 6 to 12 cycles. TCRdb passed the 5' RACE reads through MiXCR, listing each CDR3 protein once. Altogether approximately 1.5 million distinct CDR3 sequences are present, 42% being singletons, with the ten largest covering roughly 3.7%. Worth noting for this clonotype: Antigen unknown.

This chain uses TRBV21-1 with TRBJ1-1; TRBD1 is the table's D call and was not checked against the DNA. TRBV21-1 is a known pseudogene. The material sequenced was blood. The receptor comes from a young woman in good health. The CDR3 reads CASSPLQQGEAFF. The CDR3 DNA reads as TGTGCCAGCAGCCCCCTTCAACAGGGTGAAGCTTTCTTT.